This TCR beta chain originates from a study of T cells in Graves' hyperthyroidism and ophthalmopathy. Germline V gives CDR1 SGHRS, CDR2 YFSETQ. V was clipped by 4 bases and J by 2 bases, with 15 bases between them. CDR3 size: 15 residues. The hyperthyroidism patients had all been newly diagnosed, and their disease duration was under 2 months. Their ages ranged from 18 to 65 years. The PBMCs were sourced from fresh peripheral blood (about 9.7 ml). Whole-study results and caveats: In simple terms, a model built on 13 V-J features told ophthalmopathy apart from stable hyperthyroidism. Ophthalmopathy prediction by the model preceded onset by a median about 6.8 months.

The sample holds a few counts of this clonotype. No antigen is known for it. RNA transcripts yielded amplified TCR beta CDR3 regions. The HTBI primer set served for first-round RT-PCR of the TCR CDR3. One entry per CDR3 protein results from TCRdb running MiXCR on the multiplex PCR reads. The sample contains roughly 400,000 distinct CDR3 sequences, more than 15% of which appear only once. The chain joins TRBV5-1 to TRBJ1-2; a weak D match, TRBD1 (5 bases). Sequencing was done on a sample of blood. This TCR was recovered from a woman aged 18-29 years with Graves' hyperthyroidism that later progressed to Graves' ophthalmopathy. The CDR3 DNA reads as TGCGCCAGCAGCCAGGGCGGGCGGACGAACTATGGCTACACCTTC. Its translation: CASSQGGRTNYGYTF.